This entry lists 25 T cell receptor beta chains sequenced from one sample in a study of long-term antiretroviral therapy in people with HIV. Investigators performed immunoSEQ version v3.0 at survey level. Using immunoSEQ multiplex PCR, the repertoire was profiled, and TCRdb retains in-frame clones only, with some absent. The sample contains under 30,000 clones, about 79% of which appear only once. Here the sequenced sample was unsorted PBMCs, taken 0.7 years before starting antiretroviral therapy. These receptors all come from a man aged 25 to 45 with HIV.

V usage is TRBV19 and J usage is TRBJ2-1, with TRBD1 identical over 12 bases. The CDR3 totals 14 residues. The germline V gene encodes CDR1 LNHDA and CDR2 SQIVND (reference sequence). The V segment lost 3 bases and the J segment 8 bases; nucleotides outside the gene matches: 2. The CDR3 bases are TGTGCCAGTAGTATGGGGACAGGGGGCCATGAGCAGTTCTTC. Residues: CASSMGTGGHEQFF. The complete variable domain, with remaining parts taken from reference TRBV19 and TRBJ2-1, reads DGGITQSPKYLFRKEGQNVTLSCEQNLNHDAMYWYRQDPGQGLRLIYYSQIVNDFQKGDIAEGYSVSREKKESFPLTVTSAQKNPTAFYLCASSMGTGGHEQFFGPGTRLTVL.

This clone was counted between two and nine times. The V call is TRBV6-5, the J call TRBJ1-5; D ambiguous. In germline, CDR1 is MNHEY, CDR2 SVGAGI. This CDR3 has 15 residues. V gave up 0 bases and J gave up 2 bases, with 8 bases separating them. CDR3 sequence: CASSYSKGGNQPQHF. CDR3 DNA sequence: TGTGCCAGCAGTTACTCGAAGGGCGGCAATCAGCCCCAGCATTTT.

This sequence joins TRBV28 and TRBJ2-7, with 7 positions matching TRBD1. Trimming cost V 7 bases and J 7 bases; bases outside gene matches: 13. The CDR3 totals 14 residues. CDR1 is MDHEN, CDR2 SYDVKM, per germline. CDR3 sequence reads: CASKQTGTLREQYF. CDR3 nucleotides: TGTGCCAGCAAACAGACAGGGACGCTGAGAGAGCAGTACTTC.

The V and J genes are TRBV19 and TRBJ2-3, with 9 bases identical to TRBD2. The CDR3 totals 15 residues. From germline, CDR1 is LNHDA and CDR2 SQIVND (reference sequence). Trimming removed 10 bases from V and 2 bases from J; junction bases left unmatched: 10. The CDR3, as DNA: TGTGCCACTGTATCTAGCGGGGCCCCCACAGATACGCAGTATTTT. Translated, it gives CATVSSGAPTDTQYF.

Remarks on this clone: One end of the junction fails to match germline, which may point to a read error. V usage is TRBV7-7 and J usage is TRBJ2-2, with TRBD2 identical over 7 bases. Looked up from germline, CDR1 is SSHAT and CDR2 is FNYEAQ (reference sequence). The CDR3 covers 19 residues. The CDR3: CASSLEVREEGSNTGELFF. In DNA, the CDR3 is TGTGCTAGCAGCTTAGAAGTTCGGGAGGAGGGCTCGAACACCGGGGAGCTGTTTTTT.

This chain links TRBV27 with TRBJ1-6, with TRBD1 matching 7 bases. Germline V gene data show CDR1 as MNHEY and CDR2 as SMNVEV (reference sequence). CDR3 length equals 16 residues. With 3 bases clipped from V and 8 bases from J, the junction kept 10 bases outside the gene matches. The CDR3 loop reads CASSLSGGGQYSPLHF. The CDR3 nucleotides are TGTGCCAGCAGTTTGTCTGGAGGGGGCCAGTATTCACCCCTCCACTTT.

This clone was observed a handful of times. The chain has TRBV7-9 and TRBJ2-5; TRBD2 matches at 10 bases. Germline CDR1 SEHNR, CDR2 FQNEAQ (reference sequence). The ends lost 5 bases at V and 2 bases at J; junction bases unmatched: 11. The CDR3 covers 17 residues. The CDR3 bases are TGTGCCAGCAGCCCTGATCTAGCGGGGGCCCCTCAAGAGACCCAGTACTTC. The encoded protein is CASSPDLAGAPQETQYF.

This chain links TRBV15 with TRBJ2-7; D ambiguous. CDR3 length: 14 residues. V was shortened by 0 bases and J by 3 bases, with 9 bases between the two germline ends. Germline V gives CDR1 LNHNV, CDR2 YYDKDF (reference sequence). The CDR3 DNA follows: TGTGCCACCAGCAGAGATAGGACCTTCTACGAGCAGTACTTC. Amino acids: CATSRDRTFYEQYF.

This clone was observed a single time. The V gene is TRBV30, the J gene TRBJ1-1; 8 nucleotides match TRBD1. Germline values: CDR1 GTSNPN, CDR2 SVGIG (reference sequence). This CDR3 has 15 residues. The V segment lost 2 bases and the J segment 7 bases; nucleotides outside the gene matches: 12. For the CDR3, the DNA is TGTGCCTGGAGTTTTCATTTGACAGGGGTGATTGAAGCTTTCTTT. The encoded protein is CAWSFHLTGVIEAFF. Drawing the rest from reference TRBV30 and TRBJ1-1, the complete variable domain is SQTIHQWPATLVQPVGSPLSLECTVEGTSNPNLYWYRQAAGRGLQLLFYSVGIGQISSEVPQNLSASRPQDRQFILSSKKLLLSDSGFYLCAWSFHLTGVIEAFFGQGTRLTVV.

The chain employs TRBV18 and TRBJ1-1; D is unresolved. The length of the CDR3 is 13 residues. In germline, CDR1 is KGHSH, CDR2 LQKENI. V was trimmed by 3 bases and J by 4 bases, leaving 9 bases between them. In DNA form, the CDR3 reads TGTGCCAGCTCACCGGGTACGGGCACTGAAGCTTTCTTT. Encoded protein: CASSPGTGTEAFF.

This chain connects TRBV7-9 to TRBJ1-1; 7 bases line up with TRBD1. This CDR3 comprises 18 residues. J was trimmed by 2 bases and V by 5 bases; bases with no gene match: 17. Germline CDR1 SEHNR, CDR2 FQNEAQ (reference sequence). Here the CDR3 DNA reads TGTGCCAGCAGCCCTCGGTCCGGGACAGATTTTCCCAACACTGAAGCTTTCTTT. Translating it yields CASSPRSGTDFPNTEAFF.

The chain joins TRBV29-1 to TRBJ1-1; the D is unclear. The CDR3 length is 10 residues. Between the trimmed V and J ends, which lost 3 bases and 6 bases, there was a span of 5 bases. Looked up from germline, CDR1 is SQVTM and CDR2 is ANQGSEA. The CDR3, as DNA: TGCAGCGTTGAGGGCCCTGAAGCTTTCTTT. This sequence encodes CSVEGPEAFF.

As concerns this clone: Additional DNA sequences in this sample encode the identical CDR3. J is TRBJ2-7 and V is TRBV28; 7 positions match TRBD2. The CDR3 is 16 amino acids. Unmatched junction bases numbered 12, after V lost 3 bases and J lost 4 bases. Germline V gene data show CDR1 as MDHEN and CDR2 as SYDVKM. The CDR3 nucleotides read TGTGCCAGCAGTTTTATGGGAGGGTCAGAGAGGTACGAGCAGTACTTC. Translated, it gives CASSFMGGSERYEQYF.

The chain joins TRBV5-1 to TRBJ1-1, with TRBD1 matching over 8 bases. The CDR3 contains 14 residues. V lost 4 bases, J lost 1 base, and 3 bases stayed unmatched. In germline, CDR1 is SGHRS, CDR2 YFSETQ. The CDR3 sequence: CASSPGQGNTEAFF. The CDR3 DNA reads as TGCGCCAGCAGCCCCGGACAGGGGAACACTGAAGCTTTCTTT. Based on the CDR3 plus reference TRBV5-1 and TRBJ1-1, the full variable domain is KAGVTQTPRYLIKTRGQQVTLSCSPISGHRSVSWYQQTPGQGLQFLFEYFSETQRNKGNFPGRFSGRQFSNSRSEMNVSTLELGDSALYLCASSPGQGNTEAFFGQGTRLTVV.

The V gene is TRBV2, the J gene TRBJ2-5; 7 nucleotides agree with TRBD1. CDR3 size: 16 residues. The ends lost 6 bases at V and 5 bases at J; junction bases unmatched: 15. Germline V gene sequence: CDR1 SNHLY, CDR2 FYNNEI. CDR3 region: CASSGGQASLEETQYF. The CDR3 DNA sequence: TGTGCCAGCAGCGGAGGACAGGCCAGTTTGGAGGAGACCCAGTACTTC.

The chain couples TRBV5-5 to TRBJ1-2, with D uncertain. The germline V gene encodes CDR1 SGHKS and CDR2 YYEKEE (reference sequence). This CDR3 comprises 13 residues. V was pared by 0 bases and J by 6 bases, with 9 bases between. The CDR3 sequence is CASSLATEHGYTF. CDR3 coding DNA: TGTGCCAGCAGCTTGGCGACGGAACATGGCTACACCTTC.

The chain carries TRBV6-4 and TRBJ2-3; D gene unclear. CDR1 is MRHNA and CDR2 is SNTAGT in the germline V gene. V was shortened by 2 bases and J by 0 bases, with 9 bases between the two germline ends. CDR3 length: 15 amino acids. The CDR3 region is CASSDTAVSTDTQYF. The CDR3 bases are TGTGCCAGCAGTGACACGGCGGTAAGCACAGATACGCAGTATTTT.

The chain employs TRBV19 and TRBJ1-5; D remains unclear. V was pared by 3 bases and J by 7 bases, with 7 bases between. This CDR3 comprises 12 residues. CDR1 is LNHDA and CDR2 is SQIVND in the germline V gene (reference sequence). The CDR3 bases are TGTGCCAGTAGTATGTTGGGACAGCCCCAGCATTTT. It translates to CASSMLGQPQHF.

The chain couples TRBV6-1 to TRBJ2-7; D is possibly TRBD2 (6 bases). The CDR3 runs 13 residues. Germline V gene lookup returns CDR1 MNHNS and CDR2 SASEGT. V was clipped by 2 bases and J by 7 bases, with 12 bases between them. The CDR3 sequence is CASSESGPWEQYF. The CDR3 coding sequence is TGTGCCAGCAGTGAAAGCGGGCCTTGGGAGCAGTACTTC.

The rearrangement links TRBV10-3 to TRBJ2-1; TRBD2 aligns across 11 bases. Unmatched junction bases numbered 10, after V lost 3 bases and J lost 9 bases. This CDR3 has 16 residues. The germline V gene has CDR1 ENHRY and CDR2 SYGVKD. CDR3: CAISDLETSGMGEQFF. CDR3 nucleotides: TGTGCCATCAGTGACCTTGAGACTAGCGGGATGGGTGAGCAGTTCTTC.

The rearrangement uses TRBV2 and TRBJ2-1; TRBD1 agrees at 7 bases. The CDR3 consists of 15 residues. V dropped 1 base and J dropped 2; count of bases not matched to a gene: 2. Germline V gene data show CDR1 as SNHLY and CDR2 as FYNNEI. CDR3 coding DNA: TGTGCCAGCAGTGAAGACAGGGGAACCTACAATGAGCAGTTCTTC. It codes for CASSEDRGTYNEQFF.

This clone was picked up one time. The CDR3 sequence: CASSFVGRSYEQYF. For the CDR3, the DNA is TGTGCCAGCAGTTTCGTCGGCCGTTCCTACGAGCAGTACTTC. The chain uses TRBV28 and TRBJ2-7; no clear D. The germline CDR1 and CDR2 sequences are MDHEN and SYDVKM. This CDR3 contains 14 residues. With 3 bases removed from V and 1 base from J, the gap between germline ends came to 10 bases.

This chain links TRBV13 with TRBJ2-7, with 7 nucleotides matching TRBD1. V lost 3 bases, J lost 3 bases, and 11 bases stayed unmatched. From germline, CDR1 is PRHDT and CDR2 FYEKMQ (reference sequence). CDR3 length equals 16 residues. This chain's CDR3 is CASSLTQGDSGYEQYF. DNA for the CDR3: TGTGCCAGCAGCTTGACGCAGGGGGATTCGGGCTACGAGCAGTACTTC.

The chain has TRBV6-1 and TRBJ1-1; weak D call: TRBD1 (5 bases). V shed 6 bases and J shed 1 base, with 12 bases lying between them. The CDR3 has 14 residues. Germline V gives CDR1 MNHNS, CDR2 SASEGT. The CDR3 nucleotides are TGTGCCAGCAGCCGGGACTCCGAGAACACTGAAGCTTTCTTT. This translates into CASSRDSENTEAFF.

This clone has only one observation. The chain joins TRBV2 to TRBJ2-5; unclear D gene. Trimming cost V 6 bases and J 1 base, with 3 bases left between them. This CDR3 contains 11 residues. Germline CDR1 is SNHLY and CDR2 is FYNNEI. The CDR3 sequence: CASRTQETQYF. DNA of the CDR3: TGTGCCAGCAGAACCCAAGAGACCCAGTACTTC.